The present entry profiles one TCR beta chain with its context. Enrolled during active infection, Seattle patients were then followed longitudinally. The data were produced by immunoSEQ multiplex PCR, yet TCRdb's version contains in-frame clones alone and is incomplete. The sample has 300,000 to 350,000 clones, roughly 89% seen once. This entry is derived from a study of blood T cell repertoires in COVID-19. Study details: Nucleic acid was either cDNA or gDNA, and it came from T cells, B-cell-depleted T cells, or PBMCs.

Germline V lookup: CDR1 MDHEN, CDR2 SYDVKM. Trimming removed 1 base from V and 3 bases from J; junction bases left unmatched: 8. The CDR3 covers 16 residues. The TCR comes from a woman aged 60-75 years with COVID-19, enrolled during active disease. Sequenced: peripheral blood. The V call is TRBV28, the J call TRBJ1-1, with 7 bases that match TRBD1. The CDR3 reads CASSLYKGALDTEAFF. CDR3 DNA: TGTGCCAGCAGTTTATATAAGGGGGCTTTGGACACTGAAGCTTTCTTT.